One and the same sample provided the 10 T cell receptor beta chains below, sequenced in a study of control samples from healthy donors and cancer patients. Sequencing was performed with immunoSEQ multiplex PCR; in TCRdb, only in-frame clones are kept and a portion is missing. The profile shows under 200,000 clones, 96% of them singletons. The specimen was blood. These TCRs come from a woman aged 25-40 years in good health.

This rearrangement joins TRBV9 to TRBJ2-6; D ambiguous. The CDR3 contains 17 residues. V lost 0 bases to trimming and J lost 0 bases, with 10 bases between them. Germline CDR1 SGDLS, CDR2 YYNGEE. CDR3 sequence: CASSVGTGHSGANVLTF. The CDR3 nucleotides read TGTGCCAGCAGCGTAGGGACCGGGCACTCTGGGGCCAACGTCCTGACTTTC.

On this clone: The germline gene is not matched at one end of the junction; a read error may be the cause. The chain employs TRBV18 and TRBJ2-1; 7 nucleotides match TRBD2. Germline V lookup: CDR1 KGHSH, CDR2 LQKENI. The CDR3 has 15 amino acids. The CDR3 loop is CASSPATSSHNEQFF. Here the CDR3 DNA reads TGTGCCAGCTCACCAGCGACTAGCTCCCACAATGAGCAGTTCTTC.

The V gene is TRBV5-1, the J gene TRBJ1-3; D gene uncertain. The V gene lost 5 bases and the J gene lost 4 bases, with 16 bases spanning the gap. The CDR3 consists of 15 residues. The germline gives CDR1 SGHRS, CDR2 YFSETQ. DNA for the CDR3: TGCGCCAGCAGACCCATCCCGGCGTCCGGAAACACCATATATTTT. The encoded protein is CASRPIPASGNTIYF.

This clone was seen only once. V gene TRBV28 combines with J gene TRBJ2-1; no definite D call. With 5 bases removed from V and 0 bases from J, the gap between germline ends came to 17 bases. This CDR3 is 17 amino acids long. From germline, CDR1 is MDHEN and CDR2 SYDVKM. The CDR3 region is CASSPLTDPSSYNEQFF. The CDR3 bases are TGTGCCAGCAGTCCCCTTACCGACCCGAGCTCCTACAATGAGCAGTTCTTC.

The chain couples TRBV10-2 to TRBJ2-7; 8 bases match TRBD2. The CDR3 contains 14 residues. In germline, CDR1 is WSHSY, CDR2 SAAADI. After removal of 2 bases from V and 6 bases from J, the junction contained 6 bases not matched to a gene. In DNA form, the CDR3 reads TGCGCCAGCAGTGAGACTAGCGGTCGGAGCGAGCAGTACTTC. Its protein is CASSETSGRSEQYF.

The chain uses TRBV4-1 and TRBJ2-3, with D possibly being TRBD1 or TRBD2 (5 bases each). V was clipped by 4 bases and J by 3 bases, with 14 bases between them. The CDR3 length is 15 residues. The germline V gene encodes CDR1 MGHRA and CDR2 YSYEKL. CDR3 region: CASSPLGLATDTQYF. CDR3 nucleotide sequence: TGCGCCAGCAGCCCGCTGGGGCTAGCAACAGATACGCAGTATTTT.

This chain connects TRBV5-4 to TRBJ2-5, with 9 bases fitting TRBD2. The CDR3 covers 14 residues. J gave up 4 bases and V 4 bases, and 5 bases lay outside the gene matches. Germline assignment: CDR1 SGHNT and CDR2 YYREEE (reference sequence). Here the CDR3 DNA reads TGTGCCAGCAGCCTCCCGGGACTAGCAGAGACCCAGTACTTC. Amino acids: CASSLPGLAETQYF.

This chain links TRBV6-5 with TRBJ1-1, with D unresolved. Trimming stripped 8 bases from V and 3 bases from J, with 16 bases between. The CDR3 consists of 14 residues. CDR1 is MNHEY and CDR2 is SVGAGI in the germline V gene. As DNA, the CDR3 is TGTGCCAGCCTTTTCGGGAGGTTCGACACTGAAGCTTTCTTT. It is translated as CASLFGRFDTEAFF.

The genes are TRBV2 and TRBJ2-1; D is unclear. The germline V and J ends were trimmed by 7 bases and 6 bases, with 13 bases remaining between them. The germline V gene encodes CDR1 SNHLY and CDR2 FYNNEI. The CDR3 runs to 13 residues. DNA of the CDR3: TGTGCCAGCATTCCCGTCTGGGGCAATGAGCAGTTCTTC. This translates into CASIPVWGNEQFF.

The chain employs TRBV5-1 and TRBJ2-7, with TRBD1 as a possible D gene (5 bases). Germline-derived CDR1 and CDR2 are SGHRS and YFSETQ. V lost 0 bases, J lost 3 bases, and 10 bases lay in between. CDR3 length: 14 residues. The CDR3 DNA is TGCGCCAGCAGCTTGGGCCCAGGGAACTACGAGCAGTACTTC. This translates into CASSLGPGNYEQYF.